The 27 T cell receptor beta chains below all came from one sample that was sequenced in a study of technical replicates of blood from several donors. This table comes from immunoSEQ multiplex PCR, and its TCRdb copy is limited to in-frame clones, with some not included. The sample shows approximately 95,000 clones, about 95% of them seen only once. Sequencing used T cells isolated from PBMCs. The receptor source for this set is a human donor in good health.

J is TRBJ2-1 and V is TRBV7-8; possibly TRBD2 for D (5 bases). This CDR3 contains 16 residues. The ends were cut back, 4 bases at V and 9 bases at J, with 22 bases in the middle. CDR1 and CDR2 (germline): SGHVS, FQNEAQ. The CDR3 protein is CASSSTTRIVLGEQFF. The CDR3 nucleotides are TGTGCCAGCAGCTCGACTACTAGAATCGTCTTGGGTGAGCAGTTCTTC.

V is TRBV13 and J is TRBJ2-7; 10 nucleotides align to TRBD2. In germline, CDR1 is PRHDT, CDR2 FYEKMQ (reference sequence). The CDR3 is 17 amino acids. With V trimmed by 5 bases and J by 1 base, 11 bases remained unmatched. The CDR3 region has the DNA TGTGCCAGCAGCACGCCCTCTAGCGGGAGAGGGTCCTACGAGCAGTACTTC. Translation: CASSTPSSGRGSYEQYF.

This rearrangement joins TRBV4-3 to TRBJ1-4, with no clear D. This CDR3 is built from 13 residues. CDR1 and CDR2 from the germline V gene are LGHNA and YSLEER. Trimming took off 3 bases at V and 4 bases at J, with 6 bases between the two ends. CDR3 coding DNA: TGCGCCAGCAGCCATGGCTTTAATGAAAAACTGTTTTTT. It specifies CASSHGFNEKLFF.

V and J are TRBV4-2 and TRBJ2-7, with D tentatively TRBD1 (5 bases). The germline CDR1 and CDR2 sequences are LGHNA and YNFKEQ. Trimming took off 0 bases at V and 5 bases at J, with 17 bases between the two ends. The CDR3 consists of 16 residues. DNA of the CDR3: TGTGCCAGCAGCCAAGATAATCAGGGTTTAGGCGACGAGCAGTACTTC. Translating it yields CASSQDNQGLGDEQYF.

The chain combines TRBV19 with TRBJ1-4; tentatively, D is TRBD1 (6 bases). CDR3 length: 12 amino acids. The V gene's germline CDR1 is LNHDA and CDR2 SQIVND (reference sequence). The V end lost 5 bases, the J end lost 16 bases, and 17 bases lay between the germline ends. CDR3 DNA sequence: TGTGCCAGTAGTCTCGGACAGACCATTCAGTTTTTT. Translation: CASSLGQTIQFF.

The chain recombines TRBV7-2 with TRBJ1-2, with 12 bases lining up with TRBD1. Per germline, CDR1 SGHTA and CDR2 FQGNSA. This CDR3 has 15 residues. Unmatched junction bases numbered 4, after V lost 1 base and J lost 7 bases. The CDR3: CASSLEGQGAGGYTF. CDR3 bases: TGTGCCAGCAGCTTAGAGGGACAGGGGGCGGGTGGCTACACCTTC.

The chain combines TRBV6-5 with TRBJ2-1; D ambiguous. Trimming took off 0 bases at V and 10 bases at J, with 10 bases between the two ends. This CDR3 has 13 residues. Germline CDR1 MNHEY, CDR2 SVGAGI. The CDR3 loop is CASSYSGRSEQFF. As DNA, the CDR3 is TGTGCCAGCAGTTACTCGGGTAGGAGCGAGCAGTTCTTC.

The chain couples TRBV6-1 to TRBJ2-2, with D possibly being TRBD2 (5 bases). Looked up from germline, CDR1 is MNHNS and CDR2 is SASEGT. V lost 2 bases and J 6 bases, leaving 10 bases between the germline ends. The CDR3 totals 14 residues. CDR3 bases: TGTGCCAGCAGTGAAATGGAGGTGTCCGGGGAGCTGTTTTTT. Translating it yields CASSEMEVSGELFF.

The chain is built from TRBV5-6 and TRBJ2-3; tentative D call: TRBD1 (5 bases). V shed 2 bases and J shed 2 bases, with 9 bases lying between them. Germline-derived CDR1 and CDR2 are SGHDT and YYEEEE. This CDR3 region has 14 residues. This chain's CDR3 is CASSLGVATDTQYF. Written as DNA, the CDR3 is TGTGCCAGCAGCTTAGGGGTAGCCACAGATACGCAGTATTTT.

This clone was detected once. The CDR3 coding sequence is TGTGCCAGCAGCCCAACAGGGGGGGAGCAGTACTTC. Residues: CASSPTGGEQYF. This chain joins TRBV11-2 and TRBJ2-7, with 8 bases aligning to TRBD1. Trimming cost V 5 bases and J 7 bases; bases outside gene matches: 4. Germline V gene lookup returns CDR1 SGHAT and CDR2 FQNNGV. CDR3 size: 12 residues. The full variable domain, completed using reference TRBV11-2 and TRBJ2-7, is EAGVAQSPRYKIIEKRQSVAFWCNPISGHATLYWYQQILGQGPKLLIQFQNNGVVDDSQLPKDRFSAERLKGVDSTLKIQPAKLEDSAVYLCASSPTGGEQYFGPGTRLTVT.

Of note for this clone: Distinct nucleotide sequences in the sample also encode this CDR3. CDR3 DNA: TGTGCCAGCAGCGTAGGGGGAGGTCAAGAGACCCAGTACTTC. Its translation is CASSVGGGQETQYF. The V call is TRBV9, the J call TRBJ2-5; possibly TRBD2 for D (6 bases). Germline CDR1 is SGDLS and CDR2 is YYNGEE. Trimming removed 0 bases from V and 2 bases from J, with 8 bases in between. The CDR3 is 14 amino acids.

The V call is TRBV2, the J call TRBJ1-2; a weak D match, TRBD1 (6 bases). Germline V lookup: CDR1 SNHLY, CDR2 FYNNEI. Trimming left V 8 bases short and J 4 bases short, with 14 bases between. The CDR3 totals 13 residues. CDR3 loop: CASEPGHLYGYTF. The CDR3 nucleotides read TGTGCCAGCGAACCGGGACACCTCTATGGCTACACCTTC.

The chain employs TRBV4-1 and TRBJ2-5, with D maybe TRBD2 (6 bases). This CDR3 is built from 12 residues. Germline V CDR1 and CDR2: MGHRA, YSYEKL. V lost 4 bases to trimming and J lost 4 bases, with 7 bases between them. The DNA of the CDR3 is TGCGCCAGCAGCCGGGGAGGAGAGACCCAGTACTTC. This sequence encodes CASSRGGETQYF.

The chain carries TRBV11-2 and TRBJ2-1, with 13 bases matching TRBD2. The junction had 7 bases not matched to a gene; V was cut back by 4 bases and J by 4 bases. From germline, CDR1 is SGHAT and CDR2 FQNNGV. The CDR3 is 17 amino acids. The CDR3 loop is CASSSQGTSGVYNEQFF. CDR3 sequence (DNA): TGTGCCAGCAGCTCTCAAGGGACTAGCGGGGTATACAATGAGCAGTTCTTC.

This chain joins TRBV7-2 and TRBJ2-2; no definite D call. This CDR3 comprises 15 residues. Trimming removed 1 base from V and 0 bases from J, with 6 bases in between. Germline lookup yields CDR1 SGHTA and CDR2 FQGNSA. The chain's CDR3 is CASSLGLTNTGELFF. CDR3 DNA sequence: TGTGCCAGCAGCTTAGGACTTACGAACACCGGGGAGCTGTTTTTT.

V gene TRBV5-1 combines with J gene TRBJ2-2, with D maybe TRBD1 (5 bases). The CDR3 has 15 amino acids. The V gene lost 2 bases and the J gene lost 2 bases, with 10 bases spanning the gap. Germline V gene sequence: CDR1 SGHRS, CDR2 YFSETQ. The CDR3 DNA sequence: TGCGCCAGCAGCTTTGAACAGGCTAACACCGGGGAGCTGTTTTTT. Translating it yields CASSFEQANTGELFF.

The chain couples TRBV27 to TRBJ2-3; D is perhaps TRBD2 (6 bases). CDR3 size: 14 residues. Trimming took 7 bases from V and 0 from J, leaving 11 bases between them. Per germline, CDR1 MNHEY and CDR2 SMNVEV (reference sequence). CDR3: CASMAGTSTDTQYF. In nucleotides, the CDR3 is TGTGCCAGCATGGCGGGAACTAGCACAGATACGCAGTATTTT.

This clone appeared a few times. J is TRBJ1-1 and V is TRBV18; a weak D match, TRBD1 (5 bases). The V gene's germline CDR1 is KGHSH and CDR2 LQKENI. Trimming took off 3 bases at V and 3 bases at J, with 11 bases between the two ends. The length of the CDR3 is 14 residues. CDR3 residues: CASSPTAWDTEAFF. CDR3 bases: TGTGCCAGCTCACCGACAGCTTGGGACACTGAAGCTTTCTTT.

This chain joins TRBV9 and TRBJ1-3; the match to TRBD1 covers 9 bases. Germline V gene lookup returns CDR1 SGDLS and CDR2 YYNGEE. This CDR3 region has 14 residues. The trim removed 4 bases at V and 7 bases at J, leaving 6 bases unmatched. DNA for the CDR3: TGTGCCAGCAGCTCTGGACAGGGGAGGAACACCATATATTTT. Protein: CASSSGQGRNTIYF.

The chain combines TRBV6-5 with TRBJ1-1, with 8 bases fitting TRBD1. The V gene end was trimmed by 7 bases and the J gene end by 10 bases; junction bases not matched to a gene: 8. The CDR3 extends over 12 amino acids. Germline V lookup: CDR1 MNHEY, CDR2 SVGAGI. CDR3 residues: CASIGTGGGAFF. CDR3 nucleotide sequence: TGTGCCAGCATAGGGACAGGCGGAGGAGCTTTCTTT.

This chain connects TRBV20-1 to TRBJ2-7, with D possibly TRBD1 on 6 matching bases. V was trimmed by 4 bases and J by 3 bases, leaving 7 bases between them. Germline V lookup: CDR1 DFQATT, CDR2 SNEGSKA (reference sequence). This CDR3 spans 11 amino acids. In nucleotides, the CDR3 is TGCAGTGCTACACAGGGCTACGAGCAGTACTTC. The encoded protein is CSATQGYEQYF.

CDR3 residues: CASSVTAGVYEQYF. The CDR3 DNA reads TGTGCCAGCAGCGTTACGGCAGGGGTATACGAGCAGTACTTC. J is TRBJ2-7 and V is TRBV5-6; TRBD1 is a possible D gene (6 bases). V was cut by 4 bases and J by 4 bases, with 15 bases left in between. The CDR3 runs to 14 residues. The germline V gene has CDR1 SGHDT and CDR2 YYEEEE.

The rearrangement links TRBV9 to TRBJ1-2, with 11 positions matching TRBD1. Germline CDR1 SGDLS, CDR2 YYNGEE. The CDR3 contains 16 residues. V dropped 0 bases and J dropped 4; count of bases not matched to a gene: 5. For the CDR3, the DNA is TGTGCCAGCAGCGTAGAGGGGGACAGGGGGGCCTATGGCTACACCTTC. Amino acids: CASSVEGDRGAYGYTF.

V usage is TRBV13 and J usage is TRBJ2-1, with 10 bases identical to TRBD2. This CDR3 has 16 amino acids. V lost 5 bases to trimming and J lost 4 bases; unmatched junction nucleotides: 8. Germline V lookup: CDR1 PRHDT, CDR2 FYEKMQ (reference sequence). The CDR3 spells CASSPRLAGRYNEQFF. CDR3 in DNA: TGTGCCAGCAGCCCACGACTAGCGGGCCGGTACAATGAGCAGTTCTTC. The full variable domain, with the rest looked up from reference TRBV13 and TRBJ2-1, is AAGVIQSPRHLIKEKRETATLKCYPIPRHDTVYWYQQGPGQDPQFLISFYEKMQSDKGSIPDRFSAQQFSDYHSELNMSSLELGDSALYFCASSPRLAGRYNEQFFGPGTRLTVL.

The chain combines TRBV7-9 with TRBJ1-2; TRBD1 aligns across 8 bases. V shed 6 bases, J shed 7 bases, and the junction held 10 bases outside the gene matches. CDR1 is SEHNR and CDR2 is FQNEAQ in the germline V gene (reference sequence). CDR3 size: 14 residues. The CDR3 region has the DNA TGTGCCAGCAGTTTGGACAGGGTGATCGTTGGCTACACCTTC. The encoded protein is CASSLDRVIVGYTF.

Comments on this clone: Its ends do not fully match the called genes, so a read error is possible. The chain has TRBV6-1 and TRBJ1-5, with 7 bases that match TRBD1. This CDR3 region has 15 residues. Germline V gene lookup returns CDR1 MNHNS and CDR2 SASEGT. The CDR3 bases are TGTGTCAGCAGTGAAGCACAGGGGCCGCAGCAGCCCCAGCATTTT. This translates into CVSSEAQGPQQPQHF.

CDR3 sequence reads: CASSSGGRETQYF. The CDR3 region has the DNA TGTGCCAGCAGTTCAGGGGGCAGAGAGACCCAGTACTTC. V usage is TRBV13 and J usage is TRBJ2-5; 8 bases are a match to TRBD1. The germline gives CDR1 PRHDT, CDR2 FYEKMQ (reference sequence). This CDR3 has 13 amino acids. V shed 6 bases, J shed 4 bases, and the junction held 4 bases outside the gene matches. Together with reference TRBV13 and TRBJ2-5, the CDR3 gives the full variable domain: AAGVIQSPRHLIKEKRETATLKCYPIPRHDTVYWYQQGPGQDPQFLISFYEKMQSDKGSIPDRFSAQQFSDYHSELNMSSLELGDSALYFCASSSGGRETQYFGPGTRLLVL.